The sequence of this T cell receptor (beta chain) was determined in a study of shared T cell receptors in the human thymus. Only in-frame clones appear in the TCRdb table, and some are missing; sequencing was by immunoSEQ multiplex PCR. The sample shows hundreds of thousands of clones, 80% to 90% of them seen only once. These records were also assigned to another study, of human thymus T cells. That work contributes: It was healthy Finnish infants having corrective surgery for congenital heart defects who were the donors. Thymic material originated from resections removed in the course of corrective heart surgery. Thymic and blood repertoires appeared to display a bias in their usage of V and J genes.

Sequencing used thymocytes. This clonotype originated in a boy in the first two years of life with a congenital heart defect.

The CDR3 protein is CASSSGQGDSGNTIYF. As DNA, the CDR3 is TGTGCCAGCAGCTCCGGACAGGGGGACTCTGGAAACACCATATATTTT. This chain uses TRBV7-8 with TRBJ1-3, with TRBD1 identical over 10 bases. CDR1 is SGHVS and CDR2 is FQNEAQ in the germline V gene. V shed 4 bases, J shed 0 bases, and the junction held 3 bases outside the gene matches. This CDR3 spans 16 amino acids.